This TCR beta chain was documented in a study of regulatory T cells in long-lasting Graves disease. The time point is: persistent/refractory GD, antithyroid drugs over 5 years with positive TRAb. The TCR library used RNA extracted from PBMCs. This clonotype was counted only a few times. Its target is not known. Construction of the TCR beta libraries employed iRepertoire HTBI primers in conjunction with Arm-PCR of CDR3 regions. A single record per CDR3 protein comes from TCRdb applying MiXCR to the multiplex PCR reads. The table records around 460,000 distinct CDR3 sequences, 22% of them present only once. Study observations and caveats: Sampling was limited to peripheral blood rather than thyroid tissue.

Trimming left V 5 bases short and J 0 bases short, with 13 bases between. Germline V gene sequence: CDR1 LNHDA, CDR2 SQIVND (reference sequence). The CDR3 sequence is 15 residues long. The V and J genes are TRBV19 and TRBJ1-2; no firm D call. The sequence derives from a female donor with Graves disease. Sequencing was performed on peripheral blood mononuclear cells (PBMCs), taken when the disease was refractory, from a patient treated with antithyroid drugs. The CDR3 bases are TGTGCCAGTAGTGCGACTCCATCGGCTAACTATGGCTACACCTTC. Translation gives CASSATPSANYGYTF.